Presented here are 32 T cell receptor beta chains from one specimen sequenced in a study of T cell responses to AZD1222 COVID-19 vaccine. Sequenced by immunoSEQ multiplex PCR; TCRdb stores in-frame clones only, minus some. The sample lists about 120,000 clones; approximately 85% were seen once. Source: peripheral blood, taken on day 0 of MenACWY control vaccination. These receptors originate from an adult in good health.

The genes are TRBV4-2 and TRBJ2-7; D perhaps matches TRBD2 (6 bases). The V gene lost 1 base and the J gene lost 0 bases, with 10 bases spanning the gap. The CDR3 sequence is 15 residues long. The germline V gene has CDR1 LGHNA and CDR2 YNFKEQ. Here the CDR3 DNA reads TGTGCCAGCAGCCAAGGGGGTAGCGGCTCCTACGAGCAGTACTTC. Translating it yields CASSQGGSGSYEQYF.

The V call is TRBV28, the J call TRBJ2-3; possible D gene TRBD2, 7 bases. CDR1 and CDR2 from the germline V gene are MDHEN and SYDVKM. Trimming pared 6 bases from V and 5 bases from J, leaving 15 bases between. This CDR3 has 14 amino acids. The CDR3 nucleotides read TGTGCCAGCAGCCCCGGGGGGCTGAGAGATACGCAGTATTTT. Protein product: CASSPGGLRDTQYF.

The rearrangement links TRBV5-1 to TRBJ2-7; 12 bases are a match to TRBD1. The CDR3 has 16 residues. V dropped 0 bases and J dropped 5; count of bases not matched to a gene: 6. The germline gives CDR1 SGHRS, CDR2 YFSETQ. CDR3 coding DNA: TGCGCCAGCAGCTTGGAGGGACAGGGGGCCTTCAACGAGCAGTACTTC. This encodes CASSLEGQGAFNEQYF. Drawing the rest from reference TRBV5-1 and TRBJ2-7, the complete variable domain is KAGVTQTPRYLIKTRGQQVTLSCSPISGHRSVSWYQQTPGQGLQFLFEYFSETQRNKGNFPGRFSGRQFSNSRSEMNVSTLELGDSALYLCASSLEGQGAFNEQYFGPGTRLTVT.

CDR3 nucleotide sequence: TGTGCCACCAGCAGCGGGGGGACAGTCTCACTCTATGGCTACACCTTC. It codes for CATSSGGTVSLYGYTF. The rearrangement uses TRBV15 and TRBJ1-2; 7 bases fit TRBD1. Germline V gives CDR1 LNHNV, CDR2 YYDKDF (reference sequence). The CDR3 is 16 amino acids. Trimming at V came to 3 bases and at J to 4 bases, leaving 11 bases not matched to a gene.

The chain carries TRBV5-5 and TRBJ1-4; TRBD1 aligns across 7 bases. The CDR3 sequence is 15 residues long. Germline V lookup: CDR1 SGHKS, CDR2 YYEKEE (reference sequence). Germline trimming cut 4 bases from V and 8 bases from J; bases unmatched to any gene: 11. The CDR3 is CASSLRTGSEEKLFF. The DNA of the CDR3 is TGTGCCAGCAGCCTCAGGACAGGCTCGGAGGAAAAACTGTTTTTT.

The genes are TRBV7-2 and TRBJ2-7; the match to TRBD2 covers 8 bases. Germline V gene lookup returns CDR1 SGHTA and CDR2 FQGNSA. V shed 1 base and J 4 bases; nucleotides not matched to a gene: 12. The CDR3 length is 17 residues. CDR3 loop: CASSLGPGGGAGYEQYF. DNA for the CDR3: TGTGCCAGCAGCTTAGGGCCCGGGGGGGGTGCGGGTTACGAGCAGTACTTC.

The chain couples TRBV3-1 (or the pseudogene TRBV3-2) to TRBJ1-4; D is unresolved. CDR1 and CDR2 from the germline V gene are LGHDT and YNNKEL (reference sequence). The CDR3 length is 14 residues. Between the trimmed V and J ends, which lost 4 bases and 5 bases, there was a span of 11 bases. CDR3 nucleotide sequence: TGTGCCAGCAGCCGCCGACGGGAGAATGAAAAACTGTTTTTT. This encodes CASSRRRENEKLFF.

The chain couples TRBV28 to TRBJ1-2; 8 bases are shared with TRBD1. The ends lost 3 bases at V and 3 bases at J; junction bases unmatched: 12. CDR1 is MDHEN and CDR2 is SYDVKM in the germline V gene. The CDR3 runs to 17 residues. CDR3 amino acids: CASSFIGAGGADYGYTF. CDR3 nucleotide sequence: TGTGCCAGCAGTTTTATTGGGGCAGGGGGCGCCGACTATGGCTACACCTTC.

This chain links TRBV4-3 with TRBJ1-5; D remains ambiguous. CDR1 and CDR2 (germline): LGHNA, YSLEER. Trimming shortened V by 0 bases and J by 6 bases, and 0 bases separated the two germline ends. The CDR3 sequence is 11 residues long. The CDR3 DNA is TGCGCCAGCAGCCAAGATCAGCCCCAGCATTTT. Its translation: CASSQDQPQHF.

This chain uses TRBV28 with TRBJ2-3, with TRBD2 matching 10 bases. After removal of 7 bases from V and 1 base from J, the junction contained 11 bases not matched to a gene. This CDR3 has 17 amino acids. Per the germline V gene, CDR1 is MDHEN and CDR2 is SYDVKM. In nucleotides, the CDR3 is TGTGCCAGCACCTGGGCTAGCGGGGGAGGGGGCACAGATACGCAGTATTTT. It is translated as CASTWASGGGGTDTQYF.

The chain's CDR3 is CAISESGGVGSEAFF. CDR3 bases: TGTGCCATCAGTGAGTCGGGCGGTGTAGGGTCTGAAGCTTTCTTT. V usage is TRBV10-3 and J usage is TRBJ1-1; no definite D call. CDR1 and CDR2 (germline): ENHRY, SYGVKD. This CDR3 has 15 residues. V shed 0 bases and J shed 6 bases, with 14 bases lying between them.

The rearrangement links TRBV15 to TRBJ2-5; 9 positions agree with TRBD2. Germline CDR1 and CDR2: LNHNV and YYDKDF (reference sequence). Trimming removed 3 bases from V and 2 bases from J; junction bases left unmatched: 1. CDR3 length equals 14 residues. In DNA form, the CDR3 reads TGTGCCACCAGCAGGGGACTAGCACAAGAGACCCAGTACTTC. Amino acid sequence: CATSRGLAQETQYF.

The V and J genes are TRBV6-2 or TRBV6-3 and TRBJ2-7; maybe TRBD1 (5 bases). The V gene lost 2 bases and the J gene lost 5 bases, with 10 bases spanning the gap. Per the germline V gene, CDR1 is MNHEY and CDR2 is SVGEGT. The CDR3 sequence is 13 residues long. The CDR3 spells CASSYAQADEQYF. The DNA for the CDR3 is TGTGCCAGCAGTTACGCACAGGCAGACGAGCAGTACTTC.

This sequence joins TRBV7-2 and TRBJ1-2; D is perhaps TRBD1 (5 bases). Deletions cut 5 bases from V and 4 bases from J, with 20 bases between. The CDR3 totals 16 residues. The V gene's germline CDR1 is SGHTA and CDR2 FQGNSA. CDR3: CASSPQARDGVYGYTF. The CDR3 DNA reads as TGTGCCAGCAGCCCCCAAGCCCGGGACGGAGTCTATGGCTACACCTTC.

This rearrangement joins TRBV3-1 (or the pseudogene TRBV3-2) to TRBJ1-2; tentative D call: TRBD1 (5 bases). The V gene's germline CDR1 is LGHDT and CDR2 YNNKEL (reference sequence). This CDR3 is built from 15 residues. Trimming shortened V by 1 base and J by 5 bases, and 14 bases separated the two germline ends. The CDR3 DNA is TGTGCCAGCAGCCAAGCGGGGGGACTTGATTATGGCTACACCTTC. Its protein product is CASSQAGGLDYGYTF.

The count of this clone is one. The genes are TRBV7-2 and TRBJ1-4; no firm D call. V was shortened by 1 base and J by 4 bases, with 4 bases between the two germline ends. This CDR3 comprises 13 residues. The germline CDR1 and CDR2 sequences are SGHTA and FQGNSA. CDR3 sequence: CASSLVVNEKLFF. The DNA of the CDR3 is TGTGCCAGCAGCTTAGTGGTTAATGAAAAACTGTTTTTT.

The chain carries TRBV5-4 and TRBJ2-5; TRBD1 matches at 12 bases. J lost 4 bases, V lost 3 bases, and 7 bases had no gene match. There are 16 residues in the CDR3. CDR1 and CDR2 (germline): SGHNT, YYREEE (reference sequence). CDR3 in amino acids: CASSWGQGAVGETQYF. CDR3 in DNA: TGTGCCAGCAGCTGGGGACAGGGGGCCGTAGGAGAGACCCAGTACTTC.

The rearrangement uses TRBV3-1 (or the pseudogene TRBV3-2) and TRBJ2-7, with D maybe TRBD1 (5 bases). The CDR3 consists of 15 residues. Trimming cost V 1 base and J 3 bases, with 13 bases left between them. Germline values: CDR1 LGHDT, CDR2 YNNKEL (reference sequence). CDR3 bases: TGTGCCAGCAGCCAAGGGATCGCAGGGTTCTACGAGCAGTACTTC. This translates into CASSQGIAGFYEQYF.

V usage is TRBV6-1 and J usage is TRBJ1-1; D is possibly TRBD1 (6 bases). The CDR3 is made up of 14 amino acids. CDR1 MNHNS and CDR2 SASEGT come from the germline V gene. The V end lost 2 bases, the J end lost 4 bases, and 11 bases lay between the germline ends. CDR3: CASSESPGVTEAFF. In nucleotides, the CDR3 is TGTGCCAGCAGTGAAAGTCCAGGGGTCACTGAAGCTTTCTTT.

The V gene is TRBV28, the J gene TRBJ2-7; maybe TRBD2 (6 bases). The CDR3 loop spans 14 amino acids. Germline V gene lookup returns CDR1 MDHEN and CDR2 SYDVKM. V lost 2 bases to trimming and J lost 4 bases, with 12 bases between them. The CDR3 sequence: CASSLRVGTYEQYF. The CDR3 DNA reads TGTGCCAGCAGTTTAAGGGTTGGGACTTACGAGCAGTACTTC.

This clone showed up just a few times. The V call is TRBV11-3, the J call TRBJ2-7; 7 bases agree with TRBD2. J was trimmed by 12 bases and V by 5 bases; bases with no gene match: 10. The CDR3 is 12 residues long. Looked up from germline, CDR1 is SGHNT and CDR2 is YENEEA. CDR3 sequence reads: CASSPPAGPTYF. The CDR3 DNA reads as TGTGCCAGCAGCCCCCCAGCGGGACCGACGTACTTC.

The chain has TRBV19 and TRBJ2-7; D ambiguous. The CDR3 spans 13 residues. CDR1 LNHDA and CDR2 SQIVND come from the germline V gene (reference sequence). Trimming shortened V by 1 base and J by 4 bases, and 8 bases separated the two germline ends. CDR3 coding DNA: TGTGCCAGTAGTATAGGGAGAGAGTACGAGCAGTACTTC. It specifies CASSIGREYEQYF.

For the CDR3, the DNA is TGTGCCAGCAGCCAAGCGGCAGGGGCGAAAACCTACGAGCAGTACTTC. It encodes CASSQAAGAKTYEQYF. The rearrangement links TRBV14 to TRBJ2-7, with D perhaps TRBD1 (6 bases). The length of the CDR3 is 16 residues. Trimming pared 1 base from V and 2 bases from J, leaving 15 bases between. The V gene's germline CDR1 is SGHDN and CDR2 FVKESK.

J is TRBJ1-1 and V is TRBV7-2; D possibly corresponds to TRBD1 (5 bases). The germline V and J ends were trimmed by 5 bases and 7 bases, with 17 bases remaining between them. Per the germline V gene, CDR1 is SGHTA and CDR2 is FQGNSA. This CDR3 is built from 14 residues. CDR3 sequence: CASSPPGTAGEAFF. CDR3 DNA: TGTGCCAGCAGCCCCCCCGGGACGGCCGGTGAAGCTTTCTTT.

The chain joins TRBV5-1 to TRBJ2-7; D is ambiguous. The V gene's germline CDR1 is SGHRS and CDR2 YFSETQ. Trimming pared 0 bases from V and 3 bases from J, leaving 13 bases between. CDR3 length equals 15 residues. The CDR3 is CASSLAGLPSYEQYF. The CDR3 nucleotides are TGCGCCAGCAGCTTGGCCGGCCTCCCGAGCTACGAGCAGTACTTC.

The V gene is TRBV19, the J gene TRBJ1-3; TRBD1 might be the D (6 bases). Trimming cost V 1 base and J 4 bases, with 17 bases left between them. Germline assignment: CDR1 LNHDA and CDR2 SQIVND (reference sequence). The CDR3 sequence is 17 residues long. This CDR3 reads CASSIALRRTAGNTIYF. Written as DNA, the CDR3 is TGTGCCAGTAGTATAGCTCTCCGCCGGACAGCCGGAAACACCATATATTTT.

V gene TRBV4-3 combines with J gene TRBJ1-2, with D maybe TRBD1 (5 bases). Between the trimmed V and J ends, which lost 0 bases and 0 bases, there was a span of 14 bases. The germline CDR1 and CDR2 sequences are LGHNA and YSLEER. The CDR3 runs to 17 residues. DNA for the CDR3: TGCGCCAGCAGCCAAGATTTAGGGGTGGGATCTAACTATGGCTACACCTTC. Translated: CASSQDLGVGSNYGYTF.

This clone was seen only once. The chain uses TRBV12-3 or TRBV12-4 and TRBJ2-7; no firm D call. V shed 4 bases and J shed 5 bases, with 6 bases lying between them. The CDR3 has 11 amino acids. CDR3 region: CASSSIDEQYF. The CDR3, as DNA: TGTGCCAGCAGTTCGATTGACGAGCAGTACTTC.

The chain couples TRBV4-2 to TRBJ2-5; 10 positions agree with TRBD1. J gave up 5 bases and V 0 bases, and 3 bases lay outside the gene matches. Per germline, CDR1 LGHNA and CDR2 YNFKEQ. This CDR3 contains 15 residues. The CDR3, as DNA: TGTGCCAGCAGCCAAGAGGGACAGGGGACGGAGACCCAGTACTTC. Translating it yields CASSQEGQGTETQYF.

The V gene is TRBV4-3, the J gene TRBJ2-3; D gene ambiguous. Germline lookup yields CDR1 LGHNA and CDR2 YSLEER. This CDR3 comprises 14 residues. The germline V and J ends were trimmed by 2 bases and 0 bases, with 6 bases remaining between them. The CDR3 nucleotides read TGCGCCAGCAGCCAATTGTCTAGCACAGATACGCAGTATTTT. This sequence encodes CASSQLSSTDTQYF.

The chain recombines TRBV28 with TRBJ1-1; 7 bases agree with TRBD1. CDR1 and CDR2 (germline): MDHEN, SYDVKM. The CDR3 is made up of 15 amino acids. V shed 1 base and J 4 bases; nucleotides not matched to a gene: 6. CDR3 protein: CASSLFLAGGTEAFF. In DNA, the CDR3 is TGTGCCAGCAGTTTATTTCTGGCAGGGGGCACTGAAGCTTTCTTT.

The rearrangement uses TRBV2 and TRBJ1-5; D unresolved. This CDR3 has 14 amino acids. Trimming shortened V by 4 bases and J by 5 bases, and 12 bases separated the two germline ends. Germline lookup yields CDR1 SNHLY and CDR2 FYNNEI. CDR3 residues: CASSAGSFDQPQHF. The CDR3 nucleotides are TGTGCCAGCAGTGCGGGATCATTTGATCAGCCCCAGCATTTT.